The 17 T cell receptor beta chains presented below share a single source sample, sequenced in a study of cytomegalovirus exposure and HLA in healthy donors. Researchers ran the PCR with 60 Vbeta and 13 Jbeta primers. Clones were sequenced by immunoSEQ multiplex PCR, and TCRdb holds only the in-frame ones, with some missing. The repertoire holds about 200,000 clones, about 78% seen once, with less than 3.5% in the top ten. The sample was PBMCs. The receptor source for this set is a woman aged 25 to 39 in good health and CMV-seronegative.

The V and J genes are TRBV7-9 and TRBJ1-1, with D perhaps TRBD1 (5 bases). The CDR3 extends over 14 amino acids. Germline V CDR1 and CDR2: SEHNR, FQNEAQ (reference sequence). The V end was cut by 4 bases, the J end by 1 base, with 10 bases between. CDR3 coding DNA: TGTGCCAGCAGCTCCATGGGGGGGAACACTGAAGCTTTCTTT. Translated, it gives CASSSMGGNTEAFF.

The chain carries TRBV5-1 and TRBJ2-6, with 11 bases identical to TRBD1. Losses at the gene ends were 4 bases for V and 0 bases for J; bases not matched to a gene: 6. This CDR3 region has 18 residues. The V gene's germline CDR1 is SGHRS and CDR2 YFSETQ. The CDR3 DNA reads TGCGCCAGCAGCCCGGGGGACAGGGGGGGCTCTGGGGCCAACGTCCTGACTTTC. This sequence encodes CASSPGDRGGSGANVLTF. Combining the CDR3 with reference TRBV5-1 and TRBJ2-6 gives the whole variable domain KAGVTQTPRYLIKTRGQQVTLSCSPISGHRSVSWYQQTPGQGLQFLFEYFSETQRNKGNFPGRFSGRQFSNSRSEMNVSTLELGDSALYLCASSPGDRGGSGANVLTFGAGSRLTVL.

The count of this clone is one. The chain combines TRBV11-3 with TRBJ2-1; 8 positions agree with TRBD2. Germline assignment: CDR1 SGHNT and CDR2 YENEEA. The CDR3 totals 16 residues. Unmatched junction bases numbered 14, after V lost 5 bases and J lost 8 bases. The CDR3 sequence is CASSRYRSGEGHEQFF. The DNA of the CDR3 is TGTGCCAGCAGCCGATATCGTAGCGGGGAGGGCCATGAGCAGTTCTTC.

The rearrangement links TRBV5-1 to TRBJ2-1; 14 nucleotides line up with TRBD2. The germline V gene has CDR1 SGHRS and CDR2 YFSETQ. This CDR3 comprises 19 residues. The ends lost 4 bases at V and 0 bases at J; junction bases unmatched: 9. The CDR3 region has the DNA TGCGCCAGCAGCCCGGGGGGACTAGCGGGGGCTAGCTCCTACAATGAGCAGTTCTTC. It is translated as CASSPGGLAGASSYNEQFF.

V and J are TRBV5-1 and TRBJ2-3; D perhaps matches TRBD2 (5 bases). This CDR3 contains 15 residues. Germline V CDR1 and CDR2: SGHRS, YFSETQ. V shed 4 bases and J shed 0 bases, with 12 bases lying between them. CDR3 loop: CASSTSAGSTDTQYF. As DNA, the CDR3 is TGCGCCAGCAGCACCTCGGCGGGCAGCACAGATACGCAGTATTTT.

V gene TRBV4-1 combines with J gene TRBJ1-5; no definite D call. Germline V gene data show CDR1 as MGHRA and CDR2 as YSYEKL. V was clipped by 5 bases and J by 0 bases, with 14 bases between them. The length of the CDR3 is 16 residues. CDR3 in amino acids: CASSSSTGYSNQPQHF. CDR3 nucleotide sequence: TGCGCCAGCAGCTCTAGTACGGGTTATAGCAATCAGCCCCAGCATTTT.

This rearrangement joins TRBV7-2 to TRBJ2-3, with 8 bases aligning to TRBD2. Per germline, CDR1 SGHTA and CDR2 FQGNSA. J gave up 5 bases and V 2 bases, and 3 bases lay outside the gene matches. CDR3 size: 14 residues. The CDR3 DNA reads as TGTGCCAGCAGCTTAAGGGCGGGAGGAGATACGCAGTATTTT. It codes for CASSLRAGGDTQYF.

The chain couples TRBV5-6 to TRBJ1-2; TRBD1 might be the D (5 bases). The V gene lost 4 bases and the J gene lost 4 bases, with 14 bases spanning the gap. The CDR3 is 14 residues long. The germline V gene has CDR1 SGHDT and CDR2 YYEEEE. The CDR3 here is CASSPPGGVYGYTF. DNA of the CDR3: TGTGCCAGCAGCCCACCTGGGGGGGTCTATGGCTACACCTTC.

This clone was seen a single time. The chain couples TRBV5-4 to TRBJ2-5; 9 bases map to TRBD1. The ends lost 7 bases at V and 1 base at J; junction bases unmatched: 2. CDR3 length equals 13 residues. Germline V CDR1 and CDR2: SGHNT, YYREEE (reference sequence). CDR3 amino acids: CASGQGPQETQYF. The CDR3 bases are TGTGCCAGCGGACAGGGGCCCCAAGAGACCCAGTACTTC.

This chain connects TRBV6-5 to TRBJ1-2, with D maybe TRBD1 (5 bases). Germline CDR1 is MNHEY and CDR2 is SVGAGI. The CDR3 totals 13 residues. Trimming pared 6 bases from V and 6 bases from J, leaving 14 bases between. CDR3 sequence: CASSPLQGNGYTF. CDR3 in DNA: TGTGCCAGCAGCCCCCTCCAGGGAAATGGCTACACCTTC.

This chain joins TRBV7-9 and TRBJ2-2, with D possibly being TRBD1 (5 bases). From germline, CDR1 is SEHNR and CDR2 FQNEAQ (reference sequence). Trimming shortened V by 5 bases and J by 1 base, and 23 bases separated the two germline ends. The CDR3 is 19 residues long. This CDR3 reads CASSPHFQDKYWNTGELFF. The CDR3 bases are TGTGCCAGCAGCCCGCACTTTCAGGACAAATATTGGAACACCGGGGAGCTGTTTTTT.

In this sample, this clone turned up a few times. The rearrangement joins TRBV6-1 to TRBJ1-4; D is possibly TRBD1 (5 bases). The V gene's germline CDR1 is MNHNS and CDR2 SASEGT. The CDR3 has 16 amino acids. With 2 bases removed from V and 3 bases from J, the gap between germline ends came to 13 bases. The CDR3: CASSELGGAANEKLFF. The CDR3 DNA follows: TGTGCCAGCAGTGAACTTGGAGGGGCGGCTAATGAAAAACTGTTTTTT.

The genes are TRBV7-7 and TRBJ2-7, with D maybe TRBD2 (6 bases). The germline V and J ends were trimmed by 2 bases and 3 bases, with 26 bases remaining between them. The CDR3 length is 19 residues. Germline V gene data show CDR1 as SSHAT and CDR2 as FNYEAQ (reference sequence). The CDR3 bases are TGTGCCAGCAGCTTATCCCCGCCAGGCCCTACTGGGGGGTTCTACGAGCAGTACTTC. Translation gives CASSLSPPGPTGGFYEQYF.

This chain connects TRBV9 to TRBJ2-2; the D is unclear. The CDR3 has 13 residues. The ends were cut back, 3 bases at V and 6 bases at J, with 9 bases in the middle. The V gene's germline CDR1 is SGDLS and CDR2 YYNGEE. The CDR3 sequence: CASSAITPGELFF. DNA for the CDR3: TGTGCCAGCAGCGCGATAACTCCCGGGGAGCTGTTTTTT.

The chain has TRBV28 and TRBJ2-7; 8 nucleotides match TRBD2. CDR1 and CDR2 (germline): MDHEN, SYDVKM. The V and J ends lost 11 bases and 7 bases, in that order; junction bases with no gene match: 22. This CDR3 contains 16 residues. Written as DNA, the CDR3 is TGTGCCTCCCAGGGGACTTTTAGCGGGGCCGTCGGGGAGCAGTACTTC. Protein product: CASQGTFSGAVGEQYF.

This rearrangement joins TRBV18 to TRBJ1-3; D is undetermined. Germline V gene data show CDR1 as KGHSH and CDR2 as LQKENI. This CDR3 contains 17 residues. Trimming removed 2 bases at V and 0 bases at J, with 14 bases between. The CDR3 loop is CASSPWRQALSGNTIYF. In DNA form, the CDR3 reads TGTGCCAGCTCACCATGGCGTCAGGCTCTCTCTGGAAACACCATATATTTT.

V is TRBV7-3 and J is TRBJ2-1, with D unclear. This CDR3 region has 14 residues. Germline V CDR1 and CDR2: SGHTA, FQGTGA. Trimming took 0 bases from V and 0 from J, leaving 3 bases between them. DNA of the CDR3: TGTGCCAGCAGCTTAACAGCCTCCTACAATGAGCAGTTCTTC. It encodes CASSLTASYNEQFF. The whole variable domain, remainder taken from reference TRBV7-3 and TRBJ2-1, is GAGVSQTPSNKVTEKGKYVELRCDPISGHTALYWYRQSLGQGPEFLIYFQGTGAADDSGLPNDRFFAVRPEGSVSTLKIQRTERGDSAVYLCASSLTASYNEQFFGPGTRLTVL.